One sample yielded the 9 T cell receptor beta chains listed below, sequenced in a study of blood T cells in healthy people across ages. Sample-barcoded 5' priming and a J-beta primer mix drove a second PCR of about 6 to 12 cycles. TCRdb called the 5' RACE reads again in MiXCR, with one record for every CDR3 protein. The sample gives about a million distinct CDR3 sequences, around 48% of which show up once; roughly 12% is in the top ten. The sequencing sample was made of blood. Every receptor here comes from a man younger than 40 in good health.

The J gene is TRBJ2-1, the V gene TRBV5-1, with TRBD2 identical over 9 bases. The CDR3 totals 16 residues. Germline loops: CDR1 SGHRS, CDR2 YFSETQ. Losses at the gene ends were 0 bases for V and 1 base for J; bases not matched to a gene: 2. DNA of the CDR3: TGCGCCAGCAGCTTGGTCAGCGGGGGGTCCTACAATGAGCAGTTCTTC. It yields the protein CASSLVSGGSYNEQFF.

The chain uses TRBV20-1 and TRBJ2-5; 8 nucleotides match TRBD1. The length of the CDR3 is 13 residues. Per germline, CDR1 DFQATT and CDR2 SNEGSKA (reference sequence). V lost 0 bases, J lost 13 bases, and 10 bases stayed unmatched. This chain's CDR3 is CSARDPSRQGTYF. CDR3 nucleotide sequence: TGCAGTGCTAGAGATCCGTCACGACAGGGGACGTACTTC.

The chain has TRBV5-1 and TRBJ2-3, with 9 bases identical to TRBD1. The length of the CDR3 is 15 residues. J lost 4 bases, V lost 4 bases, and 7 bases had no gene match. CDR1 is SGHRS and CDR2 is YFSETQ in the germline V gene. The CDR3 is CASSPLGQGSDTQYF. CDR3 bases: TGCGCCAGCAGCCCTCTGGGACAGGGATCAGATACGCAGTATTTT. Complete variable domain (other parts from reference TRBV5-1 and TRBJ2-3): KAGVTQTPRYLIKTRGQQVTLSCSPISGHRSVSWYQQTPGQGLQFLFEYFSETQRNKGNFPGRFSGRQFSNSRSEMNVSTLELGDSALYLCASSPLGQGSDTQYFGPGTRLTVL.

This clonotype turned up a few times. The chain has TRBV12-3 or TRBV12-4 and TRBJ2-5; D is undetermined. CDR3 length: 13 residues. Trimming pared 9 bases from V and 0 bases from J, leaving 11 bases between. CDR3 amino acids: CASGVTYQETQYF. CDR3 coding DNA: TGTGCCAGTGGGGTGACGTACCAAGAGACCCAGTACTTC.

About this clonotype itself: Being one base from a much bigger clone, this may be a read error. CDR3 nucleotides: TGCAGTGCTAGAAACCAGGACAGAGTCCAAGAGACCCAGTACTTC. It codes for CSARNQDRVQETQYF. The rearrangement joins TRBV20-1 to TRBJ2-5; D might be TRBD1 (6 bases). Germline loops: CDR1 DFQATT, CDR2 SNEGSKA (reference sequence). The ends were cut back, 2 bases at V and 1 base at J, with 14 bases in the middle. The CDR3 is 15 amino acids.

V gene TRBV10-3 combines with J gene TRBJ2-3, with 8 nucleotides matching TRBD1. The J segment lost 4 bases and the V segment lost 5 bases, leaving 11 bases of the junction unmatched. The CDR3 is 16 residues long. Germline V gene sequence: CDR1 ENHRY, CDR2 SYGVKD. The CDR3: CAISPNRGMGADTQYF. CDR3 bases: TGTGCCATCAGTCCCAACAGGGGGATGGGCGCAGATACGCAGTATTTT.

Only one count was recorded for this clonotype. The gene calls are TRBV4-1 and TRBJ2-3; D is ambiguous. The V end was cut by 5 bases, the J end by 6 bases, with 12 bases between. The CDR3 contains 13 residues. In germline, CDR1 is MGHRA, CDR2 YSYEKL. CDR3 DNA sequence: TGCGCCAGCAGCGCGCCTCTGAGTGATACGCAGTATTTT. Amino acid sequence: CASSAPLSDTQYF.

The chain links TRBV24-1 to TRBJ2-6; D remains unclear. With 5 bases removed from V and 0 bases from J, the gap between germline ends came to 4 bases. The CDR3 totals 14 residues. Germline V gene data show CDR1 as KGHDR and CDR2 as SFDVKD. The chain's CDR3 is CATSGRSGANVLTF. The CDR3 DNA is TGTGCCACCAGTGGCCGCTCTGGGGCCAACGTCCTGACTTTC.

This clonotype was observed once. This chain joins TRBV2 and TRBJ1-2, with 7 positions matching TRBD1. The CDR3 spans 13 residues. Per the germline V gene, CDR1 is SNHLY and CDR2 is FYNNEI. V shed 5 bases, J shed 7 bases, and the junction held 7 bases outside the gene matches. Written as DNA, the CDR3 is TGTGCCAGCAGTCCCGGGACAGAAAGTGGCTACACCTTC. Translating it yields CASSPGTESGYTF.